This is a list of T cell receptor beta chains from one sample in a study of blood T cells in healthy people across ages. Using its own MiXCR run on the 5' RACE reads, TCRdb lists one record per CDR3 protein. The profile shows 600,000 or so distinct CDR3 sequences, about 30% of them singletons. Sequenced input: blood. These receptors were collected from a woman older than 75 in good health. CDR3s include the opening cysteine and the closing phenylalanine or tryptophan. D genes are given only for firm matches. Clone size, where shown, is once, few, many, or a class for clones that have expanded.

j_gene	d_gene	abundance	v_gene	CDR3nt	CDR3aa
TRBJ1-1	NA	few	TRBV20-1	TGCAGTGCTAGATTTTTGGGCAGGGGTGGTGAAGCTTTCTTT	CSARFLGRGGEAFF
TRBJ1-1	TRBD1	few	TRBV15	TGTGCCACCAGCAGTAACAGGGGTGAAGCTTTCTTT	CATSSNRGEAFF
TRBJ2-1	NA	few	TRBV7-3	TGTGTCAGCAGCACCGGGACTCTAAACAATGAGCAGTTCTTC	CVSSTGTLNNEQFF
TRBJ2-1	NA	many	TRBV7-9	TGTGCCAGCAGCTCCCCCGGACTATTCCTCTACAATGAGCAGTTCTTC	CASSSPGLFLYNEQFF
TRBJ1-5	NA	few	TRBV7-8	TGTGCCAGCAGCTTATGGGGGAATCAGCCCCAGCATTTT	CASSLWGNQPQHF
TRBJ1-6	NA	many	TRBV4-1	TGCGCCAGCAGCCAACCGGGCGTTTATAATTCACCCCTCCACTTT	CASSQPGVYNSPLHF
TRBJ1-1	NA	NA	TRBV7-9	TGTGCCAGCAGCCCTGTGGGGCTAAACAGGGTGTTGGACACTGAAGCTTTCTTT	CASSPVGLNRVLDTEAFF
TRBJ2-1	NA	many	TRBV6-6	TGTGCCAGCAGACGAATTACGTGGGGTCACAATGAGCAGTTCTTC	CASRRITWGHNEQFF
TRBJ1-1	NA	NA	TRBV6-2/TRBV6-3	TGTGCCAGCAGGCCTGACACACGGAAGGAGAACACTGAAGCTTTCTTT	CASRPDTRKENTEAFF
TRBJ2-3	NA	many	TRBV28	TGTGCCAGTGAACAAACGAGCACAGATACGCAGTATTTT	CASEQTSTDTQYF
TRBJ2-1	NA	NA	TRBV6-2/TRBV6-3	TGTGCCAGCAGCTCCCCCGGGCGGGGATCCTACAATGAGCAGTTCTTC	CASSSPGRGSYNEQFF
TRBJ1-2	NA	many	TRBV6-1	TGTGCCAGCAGTGAAAGATACGGTTATGGCTACACCTTC	CASSERYGYGYTF
TRBJ2-3	NA	NA	TRBV12-3/TRBV12-4	TGTGCCAGCAGGGATAGATTGAGCACAGATACGCAGTATTTT	CASRDRLSTDTQYF
TRBJ2-7	TRBD2	NA	TRBV25-1	TGTGCCAGCAGTGACCACCGGGGGGAGGGCCTCTACGAGCAGTACTTC	CASSDHRGEGLYEQYF
TRBJ2-3	NA	few	TRBV4-2	TGTGCCAACAGCCAAGATATGATGGATACGCAGTATTTT	CANSQDMMDTQYF
TRBJ2-3	NA	NA	TRBV20-1	TGCAGCCCCCAGGACCACGAAGAGACCCAGTATTTT	CSPQDHEETQYF
TRBJ2-7	TRBD1	NA	TRBV18	TGTGCCAGCTCTCCCGGACAGGACTACGAGCAGTACTTC	CASSPGQDYEQYF
TRBJ1-1	TRBD1	many	TRBV5-1	TGCGCCAGCAGCTTGGCCGGGACAGGGACAGGAGCTTTCTTT	CASSLAGTGTGAFF
TRBJ2-1	NA	NA	TRBV19	TGTGCCAGTAGTATCGGTGCGGAATACAATGAGCAGTTCTTC	CASSIGAEYNEQFF
TRBJ2-3	TRBD1	many	TRBV20-1	TGCAGTGCTAGGGCTCCGACAGGGGTAGATACGCAGTATTTT	CSARAPTGVDTQYF
TRBJ2-3	NA	many	TRBV5-1	TGCGCCAGCAAGGCCCGGGGGAGCTACACAGATACGCAGTATTTT	CASKARGSYTDTQYF
TRBJ2-3	NA	few	TRBV5-1	TGCGCCAGCAGCACAAGAAGTAACCCAGATACGCAGTATTTT	CASSTRSNPDTQYF
TRBJ1-4	NA	many	TRBV28	TGTGCCAGCACTCGTTCGGGGGCAGGCGATGAAAAACTGTTTTTT	CASTRSGAGDEKLFF
TRBJ2-6	NA	many	TRBV24-1	TGTGCCACCAGTGATTCTCGTTATACAGTCTCTGGGGCCAACGTCCTGACTTTC	CATSDSRYTVSGANVLTF
TRBJ1-2	NA	many	TRBV28	TGTGCCAGCAACTTACAGTTTAACTATGGCTACACCTTC	CASNLQFNYGYTF
TRBJ1-2	NA	few	TRBV20-1	TGCAGTGCTAGAGCCCCTGACAGACGGAATGGCTACACCTTC	CSARAPDRRNGYTF
TRBJ2-7	NA	NA	TRBV27	TGTGCCAGCAGTTTCGGCCCCAGATCCTACGAGCAGTACTTC	CASSFGPRSYEQYF
TRBJ2-3	TRBD2	many	TRBV7-9	TGTGCCAGCAGCTTACTATTGGGGACTAGCCACCCAGATACGCAGTATTTT	CASSLLLGTSHPDTQYF
TRBJ1-6	NA	many	TRBV5-1	TGCGCCAGCACCACCGGGACCGCAAACTCACCCCTCCACTTT	CASTTGTANSPLHF
TRBJ1-4	TRBD1	NA	TRBV15	TGTGCCACCAGCAAACGGACAGGGCAAACTAATGAAAAACTGTTTTTT	CATSKRTGQTNEKLFF
TRBJ1-2	NA	NA	TRBV5-6	TGTGCCAGCAGCCCGGGAGACGACAGAAAGTATGGCTACACCTTC	CASSPGDDRKYGYTF
TRBJ2-7	NA	NA	TRBV6-5	TGTGCCAGCAGACGGGACCCTAATTCCTACGAGCAGTACTTC	CASRRDPNSYEQYF
TRBJ1-4	NA	many	TRBV28	TGTGCCAGCAAGTCGGGAAAACTGTTTTTT	CASKSGKLFF
TRBJ2-5	TRBD2	many	TRBV5-8	TGTGCCAGCTTTGGACTAGCGGGGTTACGAGAGACCCAGTACTTC	CASFGLAGLRETQYF
TRBJ1-4	NA	few	TRBV6-1	TGTGCCAGCAGTCCCCGGCGCGGGGAAACAACTAATGAAAAACTGTTTTTT	CASSPRRGETTNEKLFF
TRBJ1-2	TRBD1	many	TRBV10-3	TGTGCCATCAGTGGGACAGGGGATGGCTACACCTTC	CAISGTGDGYTF
TRBJ2-3	TRBD2	few	TRBV2	TGTGCCAGCAGTGGCGGTAGCGGGGGGTCTGGGGGCACGCAGTATTTT	CASSGGSGGSGGTQYF
TRBJ2-7	NA	NA	TRBV6-1	TGTGCCAGCAGTGTGGGCAGCCGGGCGTTCTACGAGCAGTACTTC	CASSVGSRAFYEQYF
TRBJ2-7	NA	many	TRBV20-1	TGCAGTGCCGGGGCAGGGGCCTACGAGCAGTACTTC	CSAGAGAYEQYF
TRBJ2-7	NA	many	TRBV4-2	TGTGCCAGCAGCCAGCGGGACTCGAACTACGAGCAGTACTTC	CASSQRDSNYEQYF
TRBJ2-3	NA	many	TRBV4-2	TGTGCCAGCAGCCCCCTCCTAGCCACCGACGTAGATACGCAGTATTTT	CASSPLLATDVDTQYF
TRBJ2-3	TRBD2	many	TRBV20-1	TGCAGTGCTAGGTTACTAGCGAGCACAGATACGCAGTATTTT	CSARLLASTDTQYF
TRBJ2-7	NA	NA	TRBV29-1	TGCAGCGTTGAGTGGGTTCCTAGCCGCGAGCAGTACTTC	CSVEWVPSREQYF
TRBJ1-4	NA	few	TRBV6-1	TGTGCCAGCAGTGAAGGTTGGCAGGTGACTAATGAAAAACTGTTTTTT	CASSEGWQVTNEKLFF
TRBJ2-5	NA	once	TRBV5-1	TGCGCCAGCAGCCAAGGGACCGTTGGGACCCAGTACTTC	CASSQGTVGTQYF
TRBJ1-5	NA	many	TRBV28	TGTGCCAGCAAGGAACAATGGGGCAATCAGCCCCAGCATTTT	CASKEQWGNQPQHF
TRBJ2-5	TRBD1	many	TRBV7-3	TGTGCCAGCAGCTTATGGGCAGGGGGCACGGAGACCCAGTACTTC	CASSLWAGGTETQYF
TRBJ2-1	TRBD2	many	TRBV7-2	TGTGCCAGCAGCTACATCCTCCAAGCGGGGGGCCTTGAGCAGTTCTTC	CASSYILQAGGLEQFF
TRBJ2-7	NA	NA	TRBV5-1	TGCGCCAGCAGCTTGGCAGCCCAGGGCCTCTACGAGCAGTACTTC	CASSLAAQGLYEQYF
TRBJ2-1	TRBD1	many	TRBV15	TGTGCCACCAGCAGCCTCCTGGGACAGGGGGTGAGTGAGCAGTTCTTC	CATSSLLGQGVSEQFF